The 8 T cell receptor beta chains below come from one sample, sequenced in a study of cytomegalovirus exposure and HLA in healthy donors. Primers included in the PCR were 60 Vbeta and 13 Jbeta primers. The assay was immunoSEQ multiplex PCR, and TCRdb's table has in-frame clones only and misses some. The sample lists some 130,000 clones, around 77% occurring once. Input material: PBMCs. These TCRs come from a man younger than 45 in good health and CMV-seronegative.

The CDR3 protein is CASSGPLDSSRQPQHF. CDR3 in DNA: TGTGCCAGCAGTGGGCCGTTAGACAGTTCACGTCAGCCCCAGCATTTT. This chain uses TRBV6-1 with TRBJ1-5; perhaps TRBD1 as D (5 bases). In germline, CDR1 is MNHNS, CDR2 SASEGT. There are 16 residues in the CDR3. V dropped 4 bases and J dropped 6 bases, with 19 bases sitting between them.

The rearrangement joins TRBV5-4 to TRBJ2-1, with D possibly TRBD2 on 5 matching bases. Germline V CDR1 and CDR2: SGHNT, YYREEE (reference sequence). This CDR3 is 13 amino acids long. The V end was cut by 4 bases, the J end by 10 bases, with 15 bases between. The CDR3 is CASSPGWGEEQFF. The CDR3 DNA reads TGTGCCAGCAGCCCCGGGTGGGGAGAGGAGCAGTTCTTC.

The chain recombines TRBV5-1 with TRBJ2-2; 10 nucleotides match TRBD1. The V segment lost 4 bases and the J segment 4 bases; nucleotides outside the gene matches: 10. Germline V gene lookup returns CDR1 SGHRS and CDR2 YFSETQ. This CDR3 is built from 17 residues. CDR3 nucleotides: TGCGCCAGCAGCCCCGCTCTGACAGGGGGCGGCACCGGGGAGCTGTTTTTT. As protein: CASSPALTGGGTGELFF.

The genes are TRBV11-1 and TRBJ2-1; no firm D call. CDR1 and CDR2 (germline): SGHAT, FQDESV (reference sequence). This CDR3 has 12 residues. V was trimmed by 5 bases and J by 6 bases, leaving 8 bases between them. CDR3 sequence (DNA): TGTGCCAGCAGCCCCCCCGGCAATGAGCAGTTCTTC. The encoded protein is CASSPPGNEQFF.

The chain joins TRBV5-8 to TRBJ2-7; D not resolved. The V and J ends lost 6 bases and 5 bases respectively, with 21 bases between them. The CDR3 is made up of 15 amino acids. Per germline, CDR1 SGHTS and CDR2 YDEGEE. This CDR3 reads CASTIPGFRVNEQYF. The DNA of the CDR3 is TGTGCCAGCACCATCCCCGGGTTTCGGGTGAACGAGCAGTACTTC. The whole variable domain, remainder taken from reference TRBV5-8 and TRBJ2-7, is EAGVTQSPTHLIKTRGQQATLRCSPISGHTSVYWYQQALGLGLQFLLWYDEGEERNRGNFPPRFSGRQFPNYSSELNVNALELEDSALYLCASTIPGFRVNEQYFGPGTRLTVT.

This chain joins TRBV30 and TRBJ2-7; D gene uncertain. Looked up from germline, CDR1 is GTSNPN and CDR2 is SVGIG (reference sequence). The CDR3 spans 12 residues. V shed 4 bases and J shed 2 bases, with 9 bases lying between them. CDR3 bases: TGTGCCTGGACGCCCGGTCCCTACGAGCAGTACTTC. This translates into CAWTPGPYEQYF.

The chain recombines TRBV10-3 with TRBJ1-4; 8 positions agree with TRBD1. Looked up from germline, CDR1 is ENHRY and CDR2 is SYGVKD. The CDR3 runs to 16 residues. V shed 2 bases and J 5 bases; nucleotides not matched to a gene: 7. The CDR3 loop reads CAISEGGQGVNEKLFF. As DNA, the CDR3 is TGTGCCATCAGTGAGGGAGGACAGGGAGTAAATGAAAAACTGTTTTTT.

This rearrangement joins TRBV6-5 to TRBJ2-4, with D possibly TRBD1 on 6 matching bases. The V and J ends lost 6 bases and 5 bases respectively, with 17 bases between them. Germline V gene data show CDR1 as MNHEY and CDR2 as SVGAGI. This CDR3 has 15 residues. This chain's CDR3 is CASSLTGNHQNIQYF. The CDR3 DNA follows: TGTGCCAGCAGCTTGACAGGAAACCACCAAAACATTCAGTACTTC.